Listed here are 18 T cell receptor beta chains from one sample, sequenced in a study of shared clonotypes between healthy human individuals. Sequenced by immunoSEQ multiplex PCR; TCRdb stores in-frame clones only, minus some. The repertoire holds around 940,000 clones, with more than 75% as singletons. Material: memory CD4+ T cells sorted from blood. Subset indicated: CD45RA-negative fraction. All receptors come from a man between 18 and 29 years old in good health.

This clone was detected only a few times. The J gene is TRBJ2-2, the V gene TRBV7-9; tentatively, D is TRBD1 or TRBD2 (6 bases each). The CDR3 is 16 residues long. CDR1 and CDR2 from the germline V gene are SEHNR and FQNEAQ (reference sequence). V gave up 5 bases and J gave up 5 bases, with 18 bases separating them. DNA for the CDR3: TGTGCCAGCAGCCGCGGGGTCTCCCAGGGGACCGGGGAGCTGTTTTTT. It codes for CASSRGVSQGTGELFF.

V gene TRBV7-9 combines with J gene TRBJ2-2, with 8 bases matching TRBD1. The length of the CDR3 is 14 residues. V was pared by 6 bases and J by 1 base, with 1 base of the junction left unmatched. The germline V gene has CDR1 SEHNR and CDR2 FQNEAQ (reference sequence). CDR3 amino acids: CASSGQGNTGELFF. CDR3 coding DNA: TGTGCCAGCAGTGGACAGGGGAACACCGGGGAGCTGTTTTTT.

The rearrangement joins TRBV10-1 to TRBJ1-1, with a weak D call TRBD1 (5 bases). Germline CDR1 WNHNN, CDR2 SYGVQD (reference sequence). The CDR3 extends over 13 amino acids. V was cut by 6 bases and J by 5 bases, with 13 bases left in between. CDR3 DNA sequence: TGCGCCAGCAGCCGACAGTTGGGGACTGAAGCTTTCTTT. Translating it yields CASSRQLGTEAFF.

The genes are TRBV2 and TRBJ2-7, with D possibly being TRBD1 (6 bases). V was clipped by 5 bases and J by 2 bases, with 10 bases between them. This CDR3 contains 13 residues. CDR1 SNHLY and CDR2 FYNNEI come from the germline V gene. The CDR3 reads CASSNREPYEQYF. The CDR3 nucleotides are TGTGCCAGCAGTAACAGGGAACCCTACGAGCAGTACTTC.

This clone was detected ten times or more. The V and J genes are TRBV7-9 and TRBJ2-2; unclear D gene. V was shortened by 1 base and J by 10 bases, with 1 base between the two germline ends. Germline loops: CDR1 SEHNR, CDR2 FQNEAQ (reference sequence). The CDR3 totals 10 residues. The CDR3 here is CASSLVELFF. CDR3 DNA sequence: TGTGCCAGCAGCTTAGTGGAGCTGTTTTTT. Supplemented by reference TRBV7-9 and TRBJ2-2, the full variable domain reads DTGVSQNPRHKITKRGQNVTFRCDPISEHNRLYWYRQTLGQGPEFLTYFQNEAQLEKSRLLSDRFSAERPKGSFSTLEIQRTEQGDSAMYLCASSLVELFFGEGSRLTVL.

This clone was found once. The chain is built from TRBV9 and TRBJ1-6; 7 bases fit TRBD1. This CDR3 is built from 15 residues. J gave up 6 bases and V 3 bases, and 6 bases lay outside the gene matches. Germline CDR1 is SGDLS and CDR2 is YYNGEE. CDR3 region: CASSESGTVNSPLHF. The CDR3 region has the DNA TGTGCCAGCAGCGAATCCGGGACAGTTAATTCACCCCTCCACTTT.

V and J are TRBV14 and TRBJ2-3, with D possibly matching TRBD2 (6 bases). Per germline, CDR1 SGHDN and CDR2 FVKESK. With 4 bases removed from V and 5 bases from J, the gap between germline ends came to 13 bases. The CDR3 has 14 residues. The CDR3 spells CASSPGTLGDTQYF. The CDR3 DNA reads as TGTGCCAGCAGCCCCGGGACTCTTGGAGATACGCAGTATTTT.

CDR3 nucleotides: TGTGCCACCACTAAAGACGGGAACTATGGCTACACCTTC. Translated: CATTKDGNYGYTF. The chain employs TRBV10-3 and TRBJ1-2, with no clear D. This CDR3 contains 13 residues. The V end was cut by 10 bases, the J end by 2 bases, with 14 bases between. Germline V gene lookup returns CDR1 ENHRY and CDR2 SYGVKD.

The chain joins TRBV25-1 to TRBJ2-1; tentative D call: TRBD2 (7 bases). V was shortened by 8 bases and J by 5 bases, with 16 bases between the two germline ends. This CDR3 has 14 residues. Germline CDR1 and CDR2: MGHDK and SYGVNS. The CDR3 loop reads CASLGGGHNNEQFF. The DNA for the CDR3 is TGTGCCAGCTTAGGGGGGGGACACAACAATGAGCAGTTCTTC.

V gene TRBV27 combines with J gene TRBJ1-5; 9 bases fit TRBD1. The V gene's germline CDR1 is MNHEY and CDR2 SMNVEV (reference sequence). This CDR3 comprises 14 residues. The V segment lost 7 bases and the J segment 3 bases; nucleotides outside the gene matches: 4. The CDR3 DNA sequence: TGTGCCAGCACCCGGACAGGGGCCAATCAGCCCCAGCATTTT. Residues: CASTRTGANQPQHF.

The V and J genes are TRBV12-5 and TRBJ1-1, with D unclear. CDR1 and CDR2 from the germline V gene are LGHNT and FRNRAP. The V end lost 1 base, the J end lost 1 base, and 13 bases lay between the germline ends. CDR3 length equals 16 residues. The CDR3 DNA is TGTGCTAGTGGTTTGGGATTTACCGGAACGAACACTGAAGCTTTCTTT. Translated, it gives CASGLGFTGTNTEAFF.

The gene calls are TRBV28 and TRBJ1-1; weak D call: TRBD1 (5 bases). Between the trimmed V and J ends, which lost 6 bases and 7 bases, there was a span of 15 bases. Germline V gene sequence: CDR1 MDHEN, CDR2 SYDVKM. The CDR3 is made up of 13 amino acids. DNA for the CDR3: TGTGCCAGCAGGATTGGGGGTTCAGGTGAAGCTTTCTTT. Residues: CASRIGGSGEAFF.

This chain uses TRBV5-6 with TRBJ1-3, with a possible D match to TRBD1 (5 bases). Germline V lookup: CDR1 SGHDT, CDR2 YYEEEE. The V end was cut by 4 bases, the J end by 8 bases, with 16 bases between. This CDR3 spans 14 amino acids. The CDR3 DNA is TGTGCCAGCAGCCCGCAGGGTTTTAGAGACACCATATATTTT. As protein: CASSPQGFRDTIYF.

V and J are TRBV19 and TRBJ2-4; D not certain. Per germline, CDR1 LNHDA and CDR2 SQIVND (reference sequence). CDR3 length: 13 residues. V was trimmed by 5 bases and J by 7 bases, leaving 12 bases between them. The CDR3 protein is CASSPTGLNIQYF. CDR3 coding DNA: TGTGCCAGTAGTCCCACGGGTCTGAACATTCAGTACTTC. Filled out from reference TRBV19 and TRBJ2-4, the complete variable domain reads DGGITQSPKYLFRKEGQNVTLSCEQNLNHDAMYWYRQDPGQGLRLIYYSQIVNDFQKGDIAEGYSVSREKKESFPLTVTSAQKNPTAFYLCASSPTGLNIQYFGAGTRLSVL.

As to this clone: A much bigger clone sits one base away, suggesting this may be a read error. This sequence joins TRBV28 and TRBJ2-7; the D gene could be TRBD1 or TRBD2 (5 bases each). Germline lookup yields CDR1 MDHEN and CDR2 SYDVKM. The V end was cut by 6 bases, the J end by 0 bases, with 15 bases between. The CDR3 has 15 residues. CDR3 sequence reads: CASSPGTPSSYEQYF. CDR3 in DNA: TGTGCCAGCAGCCCCGGGACGCCGAGCTCCTACGAGCAGTACTTC.

This clone was picked up one time. V is TRBV18 and J is TRBJ2-7, with D possibly TRBD2 on 6 matching bases. The CDR3 runs to 13 residues. The germline V gene encodes CDR1 KGHSH and CDR2 LQKENI. Trimming cost V 2 bases and J 3 bases, with 8 bases left between them. For the CDR3, the DNA is TGTGCCAGCTCACCAATAGCGGACTACGAGCAGTACTTC. Its protein is CASSPIADYEQYF.

This clone occurred a few times. J is TRBJ2-1 and V is TRBV7-2; D remains unclear. The V end lost 1 base, the J end lost 10 bases, and 11 bases lay between the germline ends. CDR1 is SGHTA, CDR2 FQGNSA, per germline. The CDR3 runs 13 residues. The CDR3 loop reads CASSLDRKGEQFF. Written as DNA, the CDR3 is TGTGCCAGCAGCTTAGACCGAAAGGGCGAGCAGTTCTTC.

The CDR3 sequence: CSVEILAGPYEQYF. CDR3 nucleotide sequence: TGCAGCGTTGAGATCCTAGCGGGACCCTACGAGCAGTACTTC. This sequence joins TRBV29-1 and TRBJ2-7, with TRBD2 identical over 9 bases. Losses at the gene ends were 3 bases for V and 2 bases for J; bases not matched to a gene: 5. The germline V gene encodes CDR1 SQVTM and CDR2 ANQGSEA. This CDR3 comprises 14 residues.